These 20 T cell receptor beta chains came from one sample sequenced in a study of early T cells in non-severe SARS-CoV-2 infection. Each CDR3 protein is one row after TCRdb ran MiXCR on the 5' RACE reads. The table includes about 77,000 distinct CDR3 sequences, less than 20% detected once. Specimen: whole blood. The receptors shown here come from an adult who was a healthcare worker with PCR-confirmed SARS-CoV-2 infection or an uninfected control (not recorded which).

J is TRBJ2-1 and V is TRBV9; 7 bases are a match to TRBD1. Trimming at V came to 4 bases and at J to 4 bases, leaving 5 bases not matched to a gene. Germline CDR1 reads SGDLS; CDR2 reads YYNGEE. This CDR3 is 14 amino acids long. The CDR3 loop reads CASSPDRAYNEQFF. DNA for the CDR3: TGTGCCAGCAGCCCCGACAGGGCGTACAATGAGCAGTTCTTC.

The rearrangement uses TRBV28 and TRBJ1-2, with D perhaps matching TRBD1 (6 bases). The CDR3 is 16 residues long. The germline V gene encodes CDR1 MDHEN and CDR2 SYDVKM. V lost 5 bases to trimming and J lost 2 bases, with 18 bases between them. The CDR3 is CASSPLLQGRNYGYTF. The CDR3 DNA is TGTGCCAGCAGTCCGCTTCTACAGGGTCGGAACTATGGCTACACCTTC.

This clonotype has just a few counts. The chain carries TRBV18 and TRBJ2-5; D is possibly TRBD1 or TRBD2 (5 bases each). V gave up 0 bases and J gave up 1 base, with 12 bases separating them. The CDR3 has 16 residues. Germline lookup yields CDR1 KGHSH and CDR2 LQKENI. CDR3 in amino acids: CASSPPQGRGQETQYF. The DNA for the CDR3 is TGTGCCAGCTCACCACCGCAGGGACGGGGCCAAGAGACCCAGTACTTC.

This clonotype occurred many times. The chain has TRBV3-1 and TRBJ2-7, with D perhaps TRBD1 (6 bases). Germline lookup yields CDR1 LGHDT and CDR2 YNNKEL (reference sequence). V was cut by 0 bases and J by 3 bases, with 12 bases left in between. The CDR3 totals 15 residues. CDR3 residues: CASSQESGDDYEQYF. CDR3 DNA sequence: TGTGCCAGCAGCCAAGAATCAGGGGATGACTACGAGCAGTACTTC.

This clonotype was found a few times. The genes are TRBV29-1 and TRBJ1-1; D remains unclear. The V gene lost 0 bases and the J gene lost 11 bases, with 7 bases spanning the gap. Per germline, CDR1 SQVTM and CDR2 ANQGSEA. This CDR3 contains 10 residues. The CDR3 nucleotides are TGCAGCGTTGAAGATTCGGGGGCTTTCTTT. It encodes CSVEDSGAFF.

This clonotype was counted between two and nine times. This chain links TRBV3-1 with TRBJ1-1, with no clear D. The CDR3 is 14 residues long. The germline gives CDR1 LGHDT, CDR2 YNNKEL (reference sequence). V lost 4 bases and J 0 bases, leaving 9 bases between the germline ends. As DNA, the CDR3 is TGTGCCAGCAGCCCCGCAGCCTTGAACACTGAAGCTTTCTTT. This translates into CASSPAALNTEAFF. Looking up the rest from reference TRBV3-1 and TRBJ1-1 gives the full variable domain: DTAVSQTPKYLVTQMGNDKSIKCEQNLGHDTMYWYKQDSKKFLKIMFSYNNKELIINETVPNRFSPKSPDKAHLNLHINSLELGDSAVYFCASSPAALNTEAFFGQGTRLTVV.

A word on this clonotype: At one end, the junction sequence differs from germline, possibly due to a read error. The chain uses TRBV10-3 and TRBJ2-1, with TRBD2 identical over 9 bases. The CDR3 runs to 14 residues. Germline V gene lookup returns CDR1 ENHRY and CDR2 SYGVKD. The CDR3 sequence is CAFRDPGLATEQFF. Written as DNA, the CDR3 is TGTGCCTTCAGGGACCCGGGACTAGCTACTGAGCAGTTCTTC.

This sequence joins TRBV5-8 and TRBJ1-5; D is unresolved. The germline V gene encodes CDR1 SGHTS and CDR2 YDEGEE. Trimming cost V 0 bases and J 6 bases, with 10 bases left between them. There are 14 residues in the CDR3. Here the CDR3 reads CASSLVQIGQPQHF. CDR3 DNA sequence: TGTGCCAGCAGCTTGGTACAAATAGGTCAGCCCCAGCATTTT. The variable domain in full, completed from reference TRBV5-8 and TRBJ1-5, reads EAGVTQSPTHLIKTRGQQATLRCSPISGHTSVYWYQQALGLGLQFLLWYDEGEERNRGNFPPRFSGRQFPNYSSELNVNALELEDSALYLCASSLVQIGQPQHFGDGTRLSIL.

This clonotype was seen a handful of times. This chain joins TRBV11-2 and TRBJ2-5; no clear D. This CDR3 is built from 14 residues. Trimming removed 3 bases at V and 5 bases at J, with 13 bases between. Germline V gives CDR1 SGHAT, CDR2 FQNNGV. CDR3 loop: CASSFRASMETQYF. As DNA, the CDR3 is TGTGCCAGCAGCTTCAGAGCGTCTATGGAGACCCAGTACTTC. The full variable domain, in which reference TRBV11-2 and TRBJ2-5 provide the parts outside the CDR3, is EAGVAQSPRYKIIEKRQSVAFWCNPISGHATLYWYQQILGQGPKLLIQFQNNGVVDDSQLPKDRFSAERLKGVDSTLKIQPAKLEDSAVYLCASSFRASMETQYFGPGTRLLVL.

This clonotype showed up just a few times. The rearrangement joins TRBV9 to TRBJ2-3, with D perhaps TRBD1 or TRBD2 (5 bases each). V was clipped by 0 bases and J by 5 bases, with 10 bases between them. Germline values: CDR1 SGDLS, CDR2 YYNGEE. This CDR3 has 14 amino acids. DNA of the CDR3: TGTGCCAGCAGCGTAGGGGGGACCAGAGATACGCAGTATTTT. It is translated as CASSVGGTRDTQYF.

Here the CDR3 DNA reads TGTGCCAGCAGTTCCCAACCTACGACAGGTTCCTGGGGCTACACCTTC. Translating it yields CASSSQPTTGSWGYTF. This chain connects TRBV6-5 to TRBJ1-2; the D gene is possibly TRBD1 (6 bases). The CDR3 totals 16 residues. Germline V lookup: CDR1 MNHEY, CDR2 SVGAGI. The V gene lost 4 bases and the J gene lost 8 bases, with 23 bases spanning the gap.

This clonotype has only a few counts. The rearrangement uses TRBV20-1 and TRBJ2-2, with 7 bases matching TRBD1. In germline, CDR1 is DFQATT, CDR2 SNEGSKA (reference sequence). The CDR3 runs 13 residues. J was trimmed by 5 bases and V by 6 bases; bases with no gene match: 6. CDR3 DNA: TGCAGTGCGTCTGACAGGGAGACCGGGGAGCTGTTTTTT. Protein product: CSASDRETGELFF.

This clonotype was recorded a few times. CDR3 protein: CSVVRRQNTEAFF. CDR3 in DNA: TGCAGCGTTGTTCGCAGACAGAACACTGAAGCTTTCTTT. The chain couples TRBV29-1 to TRBJ1-1, with D unclear. V gave up 4 bases and J gave up 1 base, with 10 bases separating them. The CDR3 length is 13 residues. CDR1 is SQVTM and CDR2 is ANQGSEA in the germline V gene.

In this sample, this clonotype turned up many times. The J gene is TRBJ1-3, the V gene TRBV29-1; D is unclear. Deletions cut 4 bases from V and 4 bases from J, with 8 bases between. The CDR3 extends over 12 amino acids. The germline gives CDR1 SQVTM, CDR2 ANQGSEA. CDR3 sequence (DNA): TGCAGCGTTGTGACCCAGGGAAACACCATATATTTT. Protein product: CSVVTQGNTIYF.

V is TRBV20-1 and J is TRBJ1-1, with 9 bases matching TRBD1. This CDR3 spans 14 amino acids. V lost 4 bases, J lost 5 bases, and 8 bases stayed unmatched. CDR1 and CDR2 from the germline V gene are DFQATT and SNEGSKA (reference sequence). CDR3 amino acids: CSAKAGTGLTEAFF. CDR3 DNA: TGCAGTGCTAAAGCCGGGACAGGGTTAACTGAAGCTTTCTTT.

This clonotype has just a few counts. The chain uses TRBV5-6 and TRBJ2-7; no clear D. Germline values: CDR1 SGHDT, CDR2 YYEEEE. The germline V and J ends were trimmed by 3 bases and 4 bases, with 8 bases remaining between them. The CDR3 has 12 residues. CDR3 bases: TGTGCCAGCAGCTATAGCTTGTACGAGCAGTACTTC. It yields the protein CASSYSLYEQYF.

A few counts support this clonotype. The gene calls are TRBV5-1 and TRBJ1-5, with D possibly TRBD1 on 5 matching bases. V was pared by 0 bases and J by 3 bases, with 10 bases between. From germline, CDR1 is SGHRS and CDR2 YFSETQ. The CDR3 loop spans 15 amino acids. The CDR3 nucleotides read TGCGCCAGCAGCTTGGATGGGGACCCCAATCAGCCCCAGCATTTT. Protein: CASSLDGDPNQPQHF.

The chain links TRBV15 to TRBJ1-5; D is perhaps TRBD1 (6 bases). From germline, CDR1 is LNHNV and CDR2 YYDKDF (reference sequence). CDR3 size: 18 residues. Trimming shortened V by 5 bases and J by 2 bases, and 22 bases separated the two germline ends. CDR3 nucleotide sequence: TGTGCCACCAGCCGGAAAAGTGTCCAGGGGCTTCGCAATCAGCCCCAGCATTTT. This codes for CATSRKSVQGLRNQPQHF.

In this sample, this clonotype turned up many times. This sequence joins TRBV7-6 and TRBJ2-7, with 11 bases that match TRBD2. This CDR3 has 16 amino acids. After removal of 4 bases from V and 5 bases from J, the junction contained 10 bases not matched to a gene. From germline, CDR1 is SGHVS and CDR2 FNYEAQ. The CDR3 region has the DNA TGTGCCAGCAGCTCGACCAATAGCGGGAGGGAGAACGAGCAGTACTTC. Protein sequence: CASSSTNSGRENEQYF.

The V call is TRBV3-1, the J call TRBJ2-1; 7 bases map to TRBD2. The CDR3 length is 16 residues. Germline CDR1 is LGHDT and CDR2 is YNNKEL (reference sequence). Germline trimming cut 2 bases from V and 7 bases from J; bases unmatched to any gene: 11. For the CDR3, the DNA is TGTGCCAGCAGCCAAATGCGCGGGAGAGGGACGAATGAGCAGTTCTTC. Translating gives CASSQMRGRGTNEQFF.